This T cell receptor (beta chain) came from a study of T cell clonality in common variable immunodeficiency. General study points: CVID patient heterogeneity limited repertoire-clinical complication correlations. CVID subjects had higher TCRbeta clonality than healthy controls, most marked in about a third.

This clone showed up many times. Its cognate antigen is unknown. The observed sequence ends 3 residues before the CDR3 terminus, with the missing tail filled in from the germline J gene. This CDR3 region has 14 residues. The V and J ends lost 6 bases and 3 bases respectively, with 12 bases between them. CVID and control samples used equivalent genomic DNA input. This table comes from immunoSEQ multiplex PCR, and its TCRdb copy is limited to in-frame clones, with some not included. Recorded here are 30,000 to 40,000 clones, with no singletons, and the ten leading clones hold approximately 1%. The rearrangement joins TRBV12-3 or TRBV12-4 to TRBJ2-1; tentatively, D is TRBD2 (6 bases). Sequenced material: peripheral blood mononuclear cells. This clonotype was obtained from a person aged 18 to 75 in good health. CDR3 DNA, as far as it was read: TGTGCCAGCAGGGAGGGGCAAAACTACAATGAG. This gives the protein CASREGQNYNE. The complete CDR3 sequence is CASREGQNYNEQFF.